Below, 32 T cell receptor beta chains from the same sample are listed, as sequenced in a study of human T cells and chemical hapten exposure. TCRdb analysed the RACE reads with MiXCR anew, one entry per CDR3 protein. The sample lists about 140,000 distinct CDR3 sequences; roughly 12% were seen once. As for time point: patch test 2, 6 weeks after DPC sensitization. Treatment: therapeutic diphenylcyclopropenone sensitization with weekly scalp DPC. This material consisted of whole blood, taken in connection with sensitization to the hapten diphenylcyclopropenone (DPC). The receptors here all came from a woman between 50 and 59 years old with alopecia areata. Some clones in this sample may be carry-over from other donors' samples.

This chain joins TRBV5-1 and TRBJ2-3; 10 bases map to TRBD1. In germline, CDR1 is SGHRS, CDR2 YFSETQ. The CDR3 runs to 17 residues. J lost 0 bases, V lost 4 bases, and 8 bases had no gene match. Here the CDR3 reads CASSLRDRGTSTDTQYF. CDR3 nucleotide sequence: TGCGCCAGCAGCCTCCGGGACAGGGGCACCAGCACAGATACGCAGTATTTT.

This clonotype was detected a few times. The chain is built from TRBV27 and TRBJ2-6; D is undetermined. The CDR3 runs to 15 residues. The germline CDR1 and CDR2 sequences are MNHEY and SMNVEV (reference sequence). V was pared by 3 bases and J by 0 bases, with 6 bases between. The CDR3 region has the DNA TGTGCCAGCAGTTTTACGGGCTCTGGGGCCAACGTCCTGACTTTC. Amino acids: CASSFTGSGANVLTF.

This clonotype was detected many times. This rearrangement joins TRBV7-9 to TRBJ2-1; tentative D call: TRBD2 (5 bases). CDR1 SEHNR and CDR2 FQNEAQ come from the germline V gene (reference sequence). This CDR3 has 13 residues. The germline V and J ends were trimmed by 5 bases and 0 bases, with 5 bases remaining between them. The DNA for the CDR3 is TGTGCCAGCAGCCGGGGCTCCTACAATGAGCAGTTCTTC. Translating gives CASSRGSYNEQFF.

The chain is built from TRBV18 and TRBJ1-2; TRBD1 is a possible D gene (5 bases). V lost 2 bases, J lost 4 bases, and 8 bases lay in between. Looked up from germline, CDR1 is KGHSH and CDR2 is LQKENI. CDR3 length equals 13 residues. The chain's CDR3 is CASSPDGGYGYTF. For the CDR3, the DNA is TGTGCCAGCTCACCAGACGGGGGCTATGGCTACACCTTC.

The CDR3 DNA follows: TGTGCCAGTATAGGCGGGGTTCCCTACAATGAGCAGTTCTTC. Protein: CASIGGVPYNEQFF. V is TRBV19 and J is TRBJ2-1; tentative D call: TRBD2 (6 bases). V shed 7 bases and J shed 2 bases, with 12 bases lying between them. Germline CDR1 reads LNHDA; CDR2 reads SQIVND (reference sequence). The CDR3 is made up of 14 amino acids. The full variable domain, its missing parts supplied by reference TRBV19 and TRBJ2-1, is DGGITQSPKYLFRKEGQNVTLSCEQNLNHDAMYWYRQDPGQGLRLIYYSQIVNDFQKGDIAEGYSVSREKKESFPLTVTSAQKNPTAFYLCASIGGVPYNEQFFGPGTRLTVL.

Concerning this clonotype itself: The junction departs from the called germline gene at one end, perhaps through a read error. This chain links TRBV4-1 with TRBJ2-3; tentatively, D is TRBD1 or TRBD2 (6 bases each). The CDR3 sequence is 18 residues long. The germline V gene encodes CDR1 MGHRA and CDR2 YSYEKL. The CDR3 region has the DNA TGCGCCAGCAGCCAAGTGGAGGGCGGAACAGGGTCCACAGGTACGCAGTATTTT. As protein: CASSQVEGGTGSTGTQYF.

The rearrangement joins TRBV27 to TRBJ1-5, with unresolved D. The CDR3 extends over 12 amino acids. The V gene lost 8 bases and the J gene lost 0 bases, with 5 bases spanning the gap. Germline CDR1 MNHEY, CDR2 SMNVEV (reference sequence). The DNA for the CDR3 is TGTGCCAGCGGGAATAGCAATCAGCCCCAGCATTTT. As protein: CASGNSNQPQHF.

This clonotype was found a few times. V is TRBV12-3 or TRBV12-4 and J is TRBJ1-6; 9 bases are a match to TRBD1. Losses at the gene ends were 6 bases for V and 6 bases for J; bases not matched to a gene: 9. This CDR3 is built from 16 residues. CDR3 bases: TGTGCCAGCAGCCTGGACAGGGGCCTAACTAATTCACCCCTCCACTTT. It translates to CASSLDRGLTNSPLHF.

This clonotype was observed a handful of times. The chain joins TRBV30 to TRBJ1-1; D possibly corresponds to TRBD1 (6 bases). The length of the CDR3 is 13 residues. The germline V and J ends were trimmed by 5 bases and 1 base, with 11 bases remaining between them. CDR1 is GTSNPN and CDR2 is SVGIG in the germline V gene (reference sequence). The CDR3 bases are TGTGCCTGGTCGCCGGGACAGAACACTGAAGCTTTCTTT. This sequence encodes CAWSPGQNTEAFF.

This clonotype was observed a few times. V gene TRBV7-9 combines with J gene TRBJ2-2, with 8 positions matching TRBD2. This CDR3 contains 16 residues. Germline lookup yields CDR1 SEHNR and CDR2 FQNEAQ (reference sequence). V lost 1 base and J lost 7; bases outside the gene matches: 8. In DNA form, the CDR3 reads TGTGCCAGCAGCTTAGAGCAAGCGGGAGTTGGCGGGGAGCTGTTTTTT. It encodes CASSLEQAGVGGELFF.

The chain is built from TRBV29-1 and TRBJ2-3; D ambiguous. CDR1 and CDR2 (germline): SQVTM, ANQGSEA. V was shortened by 8 bases and J by 0 bases, with 6 bases between the two germline ends. CDR3 length equals 11 residues. The CDR3 sequence: CSLGSTDTQYF. The DNA of the CDR3 is TGCAGCCTTGGAAGCACAGATACGCAGTATTTT.

The chain uses TRBV6-2 or TRBV6-3 and TRBJ2-6; the D is unclear. The V end was cut by 5 bases, the J end by 2 bases, with 13 bases between. Germline V lookup: CDR1 MNHEY, CDR2 SVGEGT. This CDR3 contains 16 residues. CDR3 loop: CASSRTVVAGANVLTF. The CDR3 coding sequence is TGTGCCAGCAGTCGTACAGTGGTCGCTGGGGCCAACGTCCTGACTTTC.

This clonotype was counted between two and nine times. V gene TRBV7-2 combines with J gene TRBJ2-3; D unresolved. Germline loops: CDR1 SGHTA, CDR2 FQGNSA. The CDR3 sequence is 13 residues long. Trimming pared 5 bases from V and 2 bases from J, leaving 8 bases between. This CDR3 reads CASSPGDTDTQYF. The CDR3, as DNA: TGTGCCAGCAGCCCCGGTGACACAGATACGCAGTATTTT.

The chain links TRBV5-1 to TRBJ2-1, with 14 bases fitting TRBD2. V trimming: 4 bases; J trimming: 3 bases; junction bases outside the gene matches: 3. This CDR3 contains 16 residues. Germline CDR1 is SGHRS and CDR2 is YFSETQ. In nucleotides, the CDR3 is TGCGCCAGCAGCACGGGACTAGCGGGGGTCTACAATGAGCAGTTCTTC. Encoded protein: CASSTGLAGVYNEQFF.

This clonotype was found a few times. J is TRBJ2-2 and V is TRBV12-3 or TRBV12-4; D gene ambiguous. V shed 2 bases and J shed 6 bases, with 7 bases lying between them. The length of the CDR3 is 13 residues. CDR3 sequence (DNA): TGTGCCAGCAGTTTAAAGGTGGCCGGGGAGCTGTTTTTT. Protein: CASSLKVAGELFF.

This clonotype has a count of ten or more. The chain employs TRBV25-1 and TRBJ1-1; D might be TRBD1 (6 bases). Germline CDR1 is MGHDK and CDR2 is SYGVNS. The CDR3 contains 13 residues. The V end lost 5 bases, the J end lost 11 bases, and 18 bases lay between the germline ends. The DNA for the CDR3 is TGTGCCAGCAGTTCAACAGGGTTGGTTAATGCTTTCTTT. Translation gives CASSSTGLVNAFF.

The chain carries TRBV10-3 and TRBJ2-7; 10 positions match TRBD2. Germline CDR1 is ENHRY and CDR2 is SYGVKD. With V trimmed by 5 bases and J by 2 bases, 12 bases remained unmatched. This CDR3 is 17 amino acids long. The CDR3 region is CAISSGTSAPGAYEQYF. The CDR3, as DNA: TGTGCCATCAGTTCCGGGACTAGCGCCCCAGGGGCCTACGAGCAGTACTTC.

This clonotype was counted only a few times. V gene TRBV4-2 combines with J gene TRBJ2-2, with 7 bases lining up with TRBD2. Per germline, CDR1 LGHNA and CDR2 YNFKEQ. The CDR3 has 17 residues. V dropped 4 bases and J dropped 5; count of bases not matched to a gene: 13. CDR3 bases: TGTGCCAGCAGCCCCCGCGGAACGGGTAGCGGGACCGGGGAGCTGTTTTTT. The encoded protein is CASSPRGTGSGTGELFF.

This clonotype showed up just a few times. The genes are TRBV6-2 or TRBV6-3 and TRBJ2-2; either TRBD1 or TRBD2 may fit D (5 bases each). The CDR3 runs 16 residues. Germline assignment: CDR1 MNHEY and CDR2 SVGEGT. Trimming cost V 4 bases and J 0 bases, with 12 bases left between them. This CDR3 reads CASSSFQGPNTGELFF. The CDR3 DNA sequence: TGTGCCAGCAGTTCTTTTCAGGGACCGAACACCGGGGAGCTGTTTTTT.

In this sample, this clonotype turned up once. This chain links TRBV28 with TRBJ2-4; D perhaps matches TRBD2 (5 bases). This CDR3 is 12 amino acids long. V lost 8 bases and J 8 bases, leaving 13 bases between the germline ends. The V gene's germline CDR1 is MDHEN and CDR2 SYDVKM. In DNA, the CDR3 is TGTGCCAGCCAATCCGGGGTTGACATTCAGTACTTC. As protein: CASQSGVDIQYF.

The sample holds a few counts of this clonotype. The rearrangement uses TRBV7-6 and TRBJ2-6; 10 nucleotides agree with TRBD2. The CDR3 is made up of 20 amino acids. The junction had 13 bases not matched to a gene; V was cut back by 5 bases and J by 0 bases. The germline V gene has CDR1 SGHVS and CDR2 FNYEAQ. CDR3 sequence: CASSPFVASGGSSGANVLTF. The CDR3 nucleotides read TGTGCCAGCAGCCCCTTTGTAGCTAGCGGGGGCAGCTCTGGGGCCAACGTCCTGACTTTC.

This clonotype has at least ten counts. The chain links TRBV20-1 to TRBJ1-1, with 7 bases that match TRBD1. CDR1 is DFQATT and CDR2 is SNEGSKA in the germline V gene (reference sequence). This CDR3 contains 16 residues. Trimming removed 5 bases from V and 2 bases from J; junction bases left unmatched: 14. CDR3 loop: CSAPWGGTGANTEAFF. CDR3 coding DNA: TGCAGTGCTCCCTGGGGGGGAACAGGGGCAAACACTGAAGCTTTCTTT.

This clonotype has only a few counts. The genes are TRBV20-1 and TRBJ2-7; 9 bases line up with TRBD2. CDR3 size: 15 residues. Unmatched junction bases numbered 6, after V lost 1 base and J lost 2 bases. Germline values: CDR1 DFQATT, CDR2 SNEGSKA (reference sequence). The CDR3 bases are TGCAGTGCTAGAGTCGGGACTAGCACTCCCTACGAGCAGTACTTC. It yields the protein CSARVGTSTPYEQYF.

This clonotype was found a few times. V is TRBV20-1 and J is TRBJ2-2; TRBD1 matches at 7 bases. Germline CDR1 reads DFQATT; CDR2 reads SNEGSKA (reference sequence). Trimming removed 5 bases from V and 4 bases from J; junction bases left unmatched: 4. The CDR3 runs 13 residues. As DNA, the CDR3 is TGCAGTGCTTCCCGACAGGGCACCGGGGAGCTGTTTTTT. Translating it yields CSASRQGTGELFF.

This clonotype was seen repeatedly, ten times or more. The chain combines TRBV4-2 with TRBJ1-2; 7 nucleotides line up with TRBD1. From germline, CDR1 is LGHNA and CDR2 YNFKEQ. J lost 7 bases, V lost 0 bases, and 8 bases had no gene match. This CDR3 region has 15 residues. The CDR3 DNA is TGTGCCAGCAGCCAAGACTCCGACAGGGAGGGTGGCTACACCTTC. The encoded protein is CASSQDSDREGGYTF.

V and J are TRBV5-1 and TRBJ1-4, with D possibly being TRBD1 (5 bases). Trimming removed 4 bases from V and 4 bases from J, with 8 bases in between. Germline V gives CDR1 SGHRS, CDR2 YFSETQ. CDR3 length equals 13 residues. In DNA, the CDR3 is TGCGCCAGCAGCGACAGAGTTAATGAAAAACTGTTTTTT. Its protein product is CASSDRVNEKLFF.

V gene TRBV14 combines with J gene TRBJ2-2; 8 nucleotides align to TRBD1. This CDR3 contains 14 residues. V lost 7 bases and J lost 3; bases outside the gene matches: 4. Germline CDR1 SGHDN, CDR2 FVKESK. CDR3 in amino acids: CASIYRGDTGELFF. In DNA, the CDR3 is TGTGCCAGCATATACAGGGGGGACACCGGGGAGCTGTTTTTT. Based on the CDR3 plus reference TRBV14 and TRBJ2-2, the full variable domain is EAGVTQFPSHSVIEKGQTVTLRCDPISGHDNLYWYRRVMGKEIKFLLHFVKESKQDESGMPNNRFLAERTGGTYSTLKVQPAELEDSGVYFCASIYRGDTGELFFGEGSRLTVL.

There are many counts of this clonotype. The rearrangement joins TRBV7-8 to TRBJ2-1, with 7 bases matching TRBD2. The CDR3 length is 15 residues. Germline V CDR1 and CDR2: SGHVS, FQNEAQ. The trim removed 2 bases at V and 5 bases at J, leaving 6 bases unmatched. In DNA, the CDR3 is TGTGCCAGCAGCTTAATACTAGCGATCCACAATGAGCAGTTCTTC. It encodes CASSLILAIHNEQFF.

This clonotype was observed many times. The chain joins TRBV2 to TRBJ2-2; TRBD1 is a possible D gene (5 bases). Trimming removed 7 bases at V and 4 bases at J, with 13 bases between. In germline, CDR1 is SNHLY, CDR2 FYNNEI. This CDR3 spans 14 amino acids. The CDR3 here is CASTEGVPTGELFF. The CDR3 nucleotides are TGTGCCAGCACCGAAGGGGTCCCCACCGGGGAGCTGTTTTTT.

This clonotype came up a few times. This rearrangement joins TRBV10-3 to TRBJ2-1; TRBD2 aligns across 9 bases. This CDR3 region has 17 residues. The J segment lost 1 base and the V segment lost 0 bases, leaving 4 bases of the junction unmatched. Germline V gives CDR1 ENHRY, CDR2 SYGVKD. CDR3 sequence: CAISESLTSGSYNEQFF. Here the CDR3 DNA reads TGTGCCATCAGTGAGTCTCTAACTAGCGGGTCCTACAATGAGCAGTTCTTC.

Only a few counts were recorded for this clonotype. The V gene is TRBV7-2, the J gene TRBJ2-7, with 9 bases lining up with TRBD2. The length of the CDR3 is 16 residues. CDR1 is SGHTA and CDR2 is FQGNSA in the germline V gene. The V gene end was trimmed by 7 bases and the J gene end by 2 bases; junction bases not matched to a gene: 12. The CDR3 sequence: CASTPRGSGGPYEQYF. The CDR3 DNA reads as TGTGCCAGCACCCCCCGGGGTAGCGGGGGCCCCTACGAGCAGTACTTC.

Here the CDR3 reads CASSPTVSNQPQHF. The CDR3 bases are TGTGCCAGCAGTCCTACCGTTTCAAATCAGCCCCAGCATTTT. The chain employs TRBV6-2 or TRBV6-3 and TRBJ1-5; no clear D gene. Germline V CDR1 and CDR2: MNHEY, SVGEGT. The CDR3 runs to 14 residues. Trimming took off 5 bases at V and 4 bases at J, with 12 bases between the two ends.